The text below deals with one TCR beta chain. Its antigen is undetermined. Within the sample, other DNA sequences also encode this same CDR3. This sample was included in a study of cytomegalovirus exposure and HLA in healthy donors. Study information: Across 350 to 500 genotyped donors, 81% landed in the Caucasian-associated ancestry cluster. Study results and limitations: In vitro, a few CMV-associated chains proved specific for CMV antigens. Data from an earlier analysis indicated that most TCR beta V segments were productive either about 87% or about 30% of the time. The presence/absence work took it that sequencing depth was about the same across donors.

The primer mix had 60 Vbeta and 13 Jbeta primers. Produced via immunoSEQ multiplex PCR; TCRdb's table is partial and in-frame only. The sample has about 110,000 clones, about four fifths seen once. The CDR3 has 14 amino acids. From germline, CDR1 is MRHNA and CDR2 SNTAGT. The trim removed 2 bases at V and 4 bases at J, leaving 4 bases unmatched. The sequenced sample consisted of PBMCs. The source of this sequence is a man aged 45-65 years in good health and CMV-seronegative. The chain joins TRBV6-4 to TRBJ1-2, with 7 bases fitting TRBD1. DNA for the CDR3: TGTGCCAGCAGTGACCGACAGGGATCCTATGGCTACACCTTC. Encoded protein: CASSDRQGSYGYTF.